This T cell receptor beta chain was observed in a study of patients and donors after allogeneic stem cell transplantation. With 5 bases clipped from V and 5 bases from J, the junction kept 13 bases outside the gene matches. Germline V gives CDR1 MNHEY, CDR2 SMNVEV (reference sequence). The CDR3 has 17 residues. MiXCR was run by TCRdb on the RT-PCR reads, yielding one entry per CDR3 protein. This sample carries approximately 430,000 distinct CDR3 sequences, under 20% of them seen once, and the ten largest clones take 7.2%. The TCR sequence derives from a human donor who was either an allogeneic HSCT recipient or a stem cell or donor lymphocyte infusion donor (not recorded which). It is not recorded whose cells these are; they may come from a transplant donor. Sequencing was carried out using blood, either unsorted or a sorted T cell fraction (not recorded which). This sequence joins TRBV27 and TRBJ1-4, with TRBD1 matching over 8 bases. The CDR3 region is CASSPRTGRALNEKLFF. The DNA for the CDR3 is TGTGCCAGCAGTCCCAGGACAGGGCGGGCCCTAAATGAAAAACTGTTTTTT.